This TCR beta chain came from a study of T cells in Graves' hyperthyroidism and ophthalmopathy. What was amplified from RNA transcripts were TCR beta CDR3 regions. Researchers ran a first-round RT-PCR on the TCR CDR3 using the HTBI primer set. TCRdb fed the multiplex PCR reads into MiXCR, producing one record per CDR3 protein. The data show around 700,000 distinct CDR3 sequences, around 19% seen once. The CDR3 totals 13 residues. V was pared by 8 bases and J by 3 bases, with 11 bases between. Regarding the study as a whole: In blood, most of the thyroid clonotypes expanded above 0.001 were also present. Ophthalmopathy cases were set apart from stable hyperthyroidism by a 13 V-J model.

This clonotype was recorded at least ten times. Antigen unknown. The V gene is TRBV12-3 or TRBV12-4, the J gene TRBJ1-5; tentative D call: TRBD1 (6 bases). The sequencing input was blood. The receptor was isolated from a woman in her fifties or sixties with Graves' hyperthyroidism that later progressed to Graves' ophthalmopathy. The CDR3 DNA sequence: TGTGCCAGCCAGACAGGTCACAATCAGCCCCAGCATTTT. It translates to CASQTGHNQPQHF.